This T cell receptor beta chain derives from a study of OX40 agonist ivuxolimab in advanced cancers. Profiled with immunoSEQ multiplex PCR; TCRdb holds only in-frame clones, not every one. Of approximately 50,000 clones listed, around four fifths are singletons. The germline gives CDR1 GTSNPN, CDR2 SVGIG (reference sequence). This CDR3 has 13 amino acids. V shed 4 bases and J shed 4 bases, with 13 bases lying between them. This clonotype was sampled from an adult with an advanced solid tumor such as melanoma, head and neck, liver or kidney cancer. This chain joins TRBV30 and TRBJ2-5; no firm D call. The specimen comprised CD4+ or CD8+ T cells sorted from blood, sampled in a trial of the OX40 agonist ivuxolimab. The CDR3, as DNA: TGTGCCTGGACGAAGGCTACGGGAGAGACCCAGTACTTC. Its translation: CAWTKATGETQYF.